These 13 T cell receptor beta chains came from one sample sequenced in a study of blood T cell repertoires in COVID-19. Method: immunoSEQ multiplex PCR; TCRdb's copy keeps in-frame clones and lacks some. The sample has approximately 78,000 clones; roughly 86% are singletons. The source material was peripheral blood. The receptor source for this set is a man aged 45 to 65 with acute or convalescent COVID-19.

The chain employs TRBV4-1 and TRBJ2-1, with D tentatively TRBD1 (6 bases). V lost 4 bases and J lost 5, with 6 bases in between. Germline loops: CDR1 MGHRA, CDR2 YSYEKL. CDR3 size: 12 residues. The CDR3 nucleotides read TGCGCCAGCAGCCGACAGGACAATGAGCAGTTCTTC. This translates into CASSRQDNEQFF.

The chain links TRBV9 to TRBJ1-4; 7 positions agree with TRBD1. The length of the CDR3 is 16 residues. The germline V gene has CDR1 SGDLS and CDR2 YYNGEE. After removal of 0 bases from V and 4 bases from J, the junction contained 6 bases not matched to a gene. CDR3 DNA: TGTGCCAGCAGCGTAGAAGGGGGCCGGAGTAATGAAAAACTGTTTTTT. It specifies CASSVEGGRSNEKLFF.

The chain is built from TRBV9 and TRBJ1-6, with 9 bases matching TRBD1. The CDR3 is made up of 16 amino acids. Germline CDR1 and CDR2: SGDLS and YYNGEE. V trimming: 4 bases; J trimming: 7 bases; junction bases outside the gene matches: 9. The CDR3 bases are TGTGCCAGCAGCCCTTCAACGGGACAGGGAAATTCACCCCTCCACTTT. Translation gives CASSPSTGQGNSPLHF.

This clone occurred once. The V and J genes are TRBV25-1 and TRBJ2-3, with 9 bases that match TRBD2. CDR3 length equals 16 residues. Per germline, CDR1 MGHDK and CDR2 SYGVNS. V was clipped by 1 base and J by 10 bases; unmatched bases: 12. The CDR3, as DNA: TGTGCCAGCAGTGAATGGGGTAGCGGGGGAAGGGATCCGCAGTATTTT. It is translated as CASSEWGSGGRDPQYF.

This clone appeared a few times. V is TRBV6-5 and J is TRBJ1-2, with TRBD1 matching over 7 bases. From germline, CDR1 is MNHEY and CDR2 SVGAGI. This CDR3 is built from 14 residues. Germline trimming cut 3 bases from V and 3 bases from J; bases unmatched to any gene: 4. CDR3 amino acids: CASSYLTGYYGYTF. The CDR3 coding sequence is TGTGCCAGCAGTTATCTGACAGGGTACTATGGCTACACCTTC.

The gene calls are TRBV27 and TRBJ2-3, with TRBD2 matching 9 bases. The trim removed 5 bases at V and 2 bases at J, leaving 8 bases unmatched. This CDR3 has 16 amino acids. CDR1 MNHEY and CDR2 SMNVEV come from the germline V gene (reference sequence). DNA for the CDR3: TGTGCCAGCAGTCCATGGTCTAGCGGGGACACAGATACGCAGTATTTT. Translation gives CASSPWSSGDTDTQYF.

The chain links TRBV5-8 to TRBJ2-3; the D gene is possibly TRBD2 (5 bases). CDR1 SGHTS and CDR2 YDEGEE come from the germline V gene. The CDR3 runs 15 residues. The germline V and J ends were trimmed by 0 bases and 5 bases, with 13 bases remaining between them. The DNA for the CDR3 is TGTGCCAGCAGCTTGGGACTCCTTGGAGGAGATACGCAGTATTTT. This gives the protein CASSLGLLGGDTQYF.

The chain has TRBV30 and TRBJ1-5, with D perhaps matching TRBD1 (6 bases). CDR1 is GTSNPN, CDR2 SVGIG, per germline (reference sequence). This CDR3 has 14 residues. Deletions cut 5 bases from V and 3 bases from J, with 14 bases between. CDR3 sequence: CAWSLTGFNQPQHF. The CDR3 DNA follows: TGTGCCTGGTCCCTTACAGGGTTCAATCAGCCCCAGCATTTT.

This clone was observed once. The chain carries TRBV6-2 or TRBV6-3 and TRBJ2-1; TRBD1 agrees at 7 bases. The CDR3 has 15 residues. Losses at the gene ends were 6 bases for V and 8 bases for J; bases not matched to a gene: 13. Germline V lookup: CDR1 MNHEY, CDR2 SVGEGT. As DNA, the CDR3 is TGTGCCAGCAGCCCCGGGACAGTTCCTAGGGATGAGCAGTTCTTC. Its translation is CASSPGTVPRDEQFF.

Here the CDR3 reads CASSYGQGAGGETQYF. The CDR3 coding sequence is TGTGCCAGCAGTTACGGGCAGGGGGCAGGAGGAGAGACCCAGTACTTC. The chain joins TRBV6-5 to TRBJ2-5, with TRBD1 matching over 8 bases. Unmatched junction bases numbered 9, after V lost 2 bases and J lost 4 bases. This CDR3 contains 16 residues. Germline loops: CDR1 MNHEY, CDR2 SVGAGI.

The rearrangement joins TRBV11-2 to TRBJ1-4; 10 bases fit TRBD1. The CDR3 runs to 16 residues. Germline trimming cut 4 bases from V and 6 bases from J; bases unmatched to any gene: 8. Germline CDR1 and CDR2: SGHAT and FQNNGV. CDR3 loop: CASSSRQGARYEKLFF. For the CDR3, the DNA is TGTGCCAGCAGCTCAAGACAGGGGGCGCGGTATGAAAAACTGTTTTTT. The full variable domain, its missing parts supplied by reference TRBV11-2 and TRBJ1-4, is EAGVAQSPRYKIIEKRQSVAFWCNPISGHATLYWYQQILGQGPKLLIQFQNNGVVDDSQLPKDRFSAERLKGVDSTLKIQPAKLEDSAVYLCASSSRQGARYEKLFFGSGTQLSVL.

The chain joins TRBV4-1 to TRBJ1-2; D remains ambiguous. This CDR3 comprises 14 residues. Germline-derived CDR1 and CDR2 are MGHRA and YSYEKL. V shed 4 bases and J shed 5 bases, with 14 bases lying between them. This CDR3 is CASSPNGQKYGYTF. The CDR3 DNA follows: TGCGCCAGCAGCCCCAATGGGCAGAAGTATGGCTACACCTTC.

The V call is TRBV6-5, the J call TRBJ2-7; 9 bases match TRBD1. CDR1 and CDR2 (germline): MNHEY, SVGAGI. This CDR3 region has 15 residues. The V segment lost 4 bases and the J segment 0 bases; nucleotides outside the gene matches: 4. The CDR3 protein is CASSFYRGPSYEQYF. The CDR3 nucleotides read TGTGCCAGCAGTTTTTACAGGGGGCCCTCCTACGAGCAGTACTTC.